This T cell receptor beta chain was recovered during a study of blood T cell repertoires in COVID-19. Using immunoSEQ multiplex PCR, the repertoire was profiled, and TCRdb retains in-frame clones only, with some absent. The sample carries roughly 41,000 clones, 88% recorded once. CDR1 MGHRA and CDR2 YSYEKL come from the germline V gene. This CDR3 is built from 15 residues. Between the trimmed V and J ends, which lost 4 bases and 0 bases, there was a span of 10 bases. This sequence joins TRBV4-1 and TRBJ2-1; no clear D. This clonotype was obtained from a human donor in a cohort sampled during active COVID-19. Sequenced input: peripheral blood. The CDR3 nucleotides are TGCGCCAGCAGCCCCACTAAGAGCTCCTACAATGAGCAGTTCTTC. This gives the protein CASSPTKSSYNEQFF.